The rows below give T cell receptor beta chains drawn from one sample of a study of T-cell memory formation after mild COVID-19. TCRdb ran MiXCR on the 5' RACE reads and lists one entry per CDR3 protein. The data show over 450,000 distinct CDR3 sequences, roughly 22% seen once. Source material: PBMCs or a T cell subset sorted from them (not recorded which). All receptors derive from an adult woman who had mild COVID-19 (a few samples of this study predate the infection). Cell type and time point are not known. CDR3s include the opening cysteine and the closing phenylalanine or tryptophan. Each record gives: J gene, clone size, V gene, D gene, CDR3 DNA, CDR3 protein. The D gene is left open where the match is weak. Clone size is stated in some rows and not others, as once, few, many or a class when expanded.

j_gene: TRBJ2-7; abundance: few; v_gene: TRBV5-1; d_gene: .; CDR3nt: TGCGCCAGCAGCTTGGGCAGGGGCGCCCACGAGCAGTACTTC; CDR3aa: CASSLGRGAHEQYF
j_gene: TRBJ2-1; abundance: few; v_gene: TRBV12-3/TRBV12-4; d_gene: TRBD1; CDR3nt: TGTGCCAGCAGGACCTTTGAGGGGGCCTCCTACAATGAGCAGTTCTTC; CDR3aa: CASRTFEGASYNEQFF
j_gene: TRBJ2-7; abundance: .; v_gene: TRBV6-2/TRBV6-3; d_gene: .; CDR3nt: TGTGCCAGCAGCAAACATGCGGGGACCGAGCAGTACTTC; CDR3aa: CASSKHAGTEQYF
j_gene: TRBJ2-7; abundance: few; v_gene: TRBV24-1; d_gene: TRBD1; CDR3nt: TGTGCCACCAGTGATACCGCAACAGGGGAAGGCTACGAGCAGTACTTC; CDR3aa: CATSDTATGEGYEQYF
j_gene: TRBJ1-2; abundance: .; v_gene: TRBV5-1; d_gene: .; CDR3nt: TGCGCCAGCAGCTTGGAGCCAGGGAACTATGGCTACACCTTC; CDR3aa: CASSLEPGNYGYTF
j_gene: TRBJ2-2; abundance: .; v_gene: TRBV6-5; d_gene: .; CDR3nt: TGTGCCAGCACCTTAACAGGTTTGGGTACCGGGGAGCTGTTTTTT; CDR3aa: CASTLTGLGTGELFF
j_gene: TRBJ2-1; abundance: few; v_gene: TRBV29-1; d_gene: TRBD1; CDR3nt: TGCAGCGTTGACGGGGGGACAGGGCCCTACAATGAGCAGTTCTTC; CDR3aa: CSVDGGTGPYNEQFF
j_gene: TRBJ1-5; abundance: .; v_gene: TRBV5-1; d_gene: .; CDR3nt: TGCGCCAGCAGCTTGGAAGGGGATAGAAGTCAGCCCCAGCATTTT; CDR3aa: CASSLEGDRSQPQHF
j_gene: TRBJ1-3; abundance: .; v_gene: TRBV4-1; d_gene: TRBD1; CDR3nt: TGCGCCAGCAGCTCGACAGGGGAAGAAAACACCATATATTTT; CDR3aa: CASSSTGEENTIYF
j_gene: TRBJ1-6; abundance: few; v_gene: TRBV6-5; d_gene: TRBD1; CDR3nt: TGTGCCAGCAAATACAGGGGGATCGATAATTCACCCCTCCACTTT; CDR3aa: CASKYRGIDNSPLHF
j_gene: TRBJ1-1; abundance: many; v_gene: TRBV12-3/TRBV12-4; d_gene: TRBD1; CDR3nt: TGTGCCAGCAGGCACGACAGGGGAAACACTGAAGCTTTCTTT; CDR3aa: CASRHDRGNTEAFF
j_gene: TRBJ2-2; abundance: .; v_gene: TRBV7-3; d_gene: TRBD2; CDR3nt: TGTGCCAGCAGCTTTTCTAGCGGGGGCCCCACCGGGGAGCTGTTTTTT; CDR3aa: CASSFSSGGPTGELFF
j_gene: TRBJ2-1; abundance: .; v_gene: TRBV6-4; d_gene: TRBD2; CDR3nt: TGTGCCAGCAGTGACTTTCCTGTAGCGGGGGGTGGCAATGAGCAGTTCTTC; CDR3aa: CASSDFPVAGGGNEQFF
j_gene: TRBJ1-2; abundance: few; v_gene: TRBV28; d_gene: TRBD1; CDR3nt: TGTGCCAGCAGTTTCCTCCGGGACAGCGGTAGGGGCTACACCTTC; CDR3aa: CASSFLRDSGRGYTF
j_gene: TRBJ1-2; abundance: few; v_gene: TRBV5-5; d_gene: .; CDR3nt: TGTGCCAGCAGCTTGAGGGGGGCGCGATTTGGCTACACCTTC; CDR3aa: CASSLRGARFGYTF
j_gene: TRBJ2-1; abundance: .; v_gene: TRBV7-6; d_gene: TRBD2; CDR3nt: TGTGCCAGCAGCCGCTGGGAGGGGTCTGAGCAGTTCTTC; CDR3aa: CASSRWEGSEQFF
j_gene: TRBJ1-5; abundance: .; v_gene: TRBV20-1; d_gene: TRBD1; CDR3nt: TGCAGTGCTAGATGGGGAGGGACAGGGAATCAGCCCCAGCATTTT; CDR3aa: CSARWGGTGNQPQHF
j_gene: TRBJ2-2; abundance: .; v_gene: TRBV9; d_gene: TRBD1; CDR3nt: TGTGCCAGCAGCGTAGACGGGACAGCGAACACCGGGGAGCTGTTTTTT; CDR3aa: CASSVDGTANTGELFF
j_gene: TRBJ2-1; abundance: .; v_gene: TRBV6-2/TRBV6-3; d_gene: .; CDR3nt: TGTGCCAGCAGTTCCCCACCCATCCCGACAGGCTCCTACAATGAGCAGTTCTTC; CDR3aa: CASSSPPIPTGSYNEQFF
j_gene: TRBJ2-3; abundance: few; v_gene: TRBV20-1; d_gene: .; CDR3nt: TGCAGTGCTAGTAAGGGGACTAGCACAGATACGCAGTATTTT; CDR3aa: CSASKGTSTDTQYF
j_gene: TRBJ1-2; abundance: few; v_gene: TRBV12-3/TRBV12-4; d_gene: TRBD1; CDR3nt: TGTGCCAGCAGAGCGACAGGGGGCTATGGCTACACCTTC; CDR3aa: CASRATGGYGYTF
j_gene: TRBJ2-7; abundance: .; v_gene: TRBV2; d_gene: TRBD2; CDR3nt: TGTGCCAGCGCCACTTCGGGACTAGCGAACTACGAGCAGTACTTC; CDR3aa: CASATSGLANYEQYF
j_gene: TRBJ1-2; abundance: .; v_gene: TRBV7-2; d_gene: TRBD1; CDR3nt: TGTGCCAGCAGCTTGAACAGGGGGCAGAGCTATGGCTACACCTTC; CDR3aa: CASSLNRGQSYGYTF
j_gene: TRBJ2-7; abundance: .; v_gene: TRBV4-3; d_gene: .; CDR3nt: TGCGCCAGCAGCCAAGATTGGGACTCCAGCTCCTACGAGCAGTACTTC; CDR3aa: CASSQDWDSSSYEQYF
j_gene: TRBJ2-7; abundance: .; v_gene: TRBV4-1; d_gene: .; CDR3nt: TGCGCCAGCAGCCAAGGTCACGGACTGTCCTACGAGCAGTACTTC; CDR3aa: CASSQGHGLSYEQYF
j_gene: TRBJ1-2; abundance: .; v_gene: TRBV5-1; d_gene: .; CDR3nt: TGCGCCAGCAGCTCCTGGCAGGGCTACTATGGCTACACCTTC; CDR3aa: CASSSWQGYYGYTF
j_gene: TRBJ1-2; abundance: few; v_gene: TRBV6-5; d_gene: .; CDR3nt: TGTGCCAGCACCCTAAGTGGGACCGCGGTAGTTGGCTACACCTTC; CDR3aa: CASTLSGTAVVGYTF
j_gene: TRBJ1-2; abundance: .; v_gene: TRBV9; d_gene: .; CDR3nt: TGTGCCAGCAGCGTAGGGGGACATTTTTATGGCTACACCTTC; CDR3aa: CASSVGGHFYGYTF
j_gene: TRBJ2-7; abundance: few; v_gene: TRBV3-1; d_gene: TRBD1; CDR3nt: TGTGCCAGCAGCGCCCGGACAGGGGGCTCCTACGAGCAGTACTTC; CDR3aa: CASSARTGGSYEQYF
j_gene: TRBJ2-5; abundance: .; v_gene: TRBV5-4; d_gene: TRBD1; CDR3nt: TGTGCCAGCAGCTTGGAGGGACAGGGGGTACAGACCCAGTACTTC; CDR3aa: CASSLEGQGVQTQYF
j_gene: TRBJ2-7; abundance: many; v_gene: TRBV18; d_gene: TRBD1; CDR3nt: TGTGCCAGCTCCTCATTGCCGGGACAGGGCACCTACGAGCAGTACTTC; CDR3aa: CASSSLPGQGTYEQYF
j_gene: TRBJ2-1; abundance: few; v_gene: TRBV4-3; d_gene: .; CDR3nt: TGCGCCAGCAGCCATCTAAGGGGGGGACCTGAGCAGTTCTTC; CDR3aa: CASSHLRGGPEQFF